This TCR beta chain was found in a study of cytomegalovirus exposure and HLA in healthy donors. Study-level results: The authors considered a cluster of highly shared sequence variants likely to be a sequencing artifact. Most TCR sequences proved rare, with some public TCRs found in many donors. Upon later analysis, HLA-associated TCR beta chains proved more clonally expanded than other, equally common chains.

About this clone: The antigen is unknown.

PCR was performed using 60 Vbeta and 13 Jbeta primers. Sequencing used immunoSEQ multiplex PCR; TCRdb keeps in-frame clones, though not all of them. The sample consists of 100,000 to 120,000 clones, less than 85% of them appearing once. The clonotype comes from a man aged 25 to 45 in good health and CMV-seropositive. Sequenced sample: PBMCs.

Here the CDR3 DNA reads TGCGCCAGCAGCTCCCGACAGGGCCTGGACTATGGCTACACCTTC. Translating it yields CASSSRQGLDYGYTF. This chain uses TRBV5-1 with TRBJ1-2; 7 bases fit TRBD1. V was clipped by 3 bases and J by 3 bases; unmatched bases: 8. The CDR3 length is 15 residues. In germline, CDR1 is SGHRS, CDR2 YFSETQ.